Included here is one T cell receptor beta chain sequence, with context. The antigen remains unidentified. Using immunoSEQ multiplex PCR, the repertoire was profiled, and TCRdb retains in-frame clones only, with some absent. The sample contains some 1 million clones, about 75% of which appear only once. Investigators divided CD4+ cells into CD45RA+ naive and CD45RA-negative memory subsets. The CDR3 runs to 16 residues. Per the germline V gene, CDR1 is SGHRS and CDR2 is YFSETQ. Trimming pared 4 bases from V and 5 bases from J, leaving 16 bases between. These data originate in a study of shared clonotypes between healthy human individuals. Findings and limits, study-wide: A limitation of the genetic and exposure-history diversity represented arose from few donors. Although depth was large, rarefaction showed that sequencing of the sorted subsets was incomplete.

This receptor was identified in a man younger than 35 in good health. The V and J genes are TRBV5-1 and TRBJ1-6, with D maybe TRBD1 (5 bases). Sequenced: memory CD4+ T cells sorted from blood. Subset in this sample: CD45RA-negative fraction. The CDR3 coding sequence is TGCGCCAGCAGCCAGGACACGTTCCGGAATAATTCACCCCTCCACTTT. Translating gives CASSQDTFRNNSPLHF.